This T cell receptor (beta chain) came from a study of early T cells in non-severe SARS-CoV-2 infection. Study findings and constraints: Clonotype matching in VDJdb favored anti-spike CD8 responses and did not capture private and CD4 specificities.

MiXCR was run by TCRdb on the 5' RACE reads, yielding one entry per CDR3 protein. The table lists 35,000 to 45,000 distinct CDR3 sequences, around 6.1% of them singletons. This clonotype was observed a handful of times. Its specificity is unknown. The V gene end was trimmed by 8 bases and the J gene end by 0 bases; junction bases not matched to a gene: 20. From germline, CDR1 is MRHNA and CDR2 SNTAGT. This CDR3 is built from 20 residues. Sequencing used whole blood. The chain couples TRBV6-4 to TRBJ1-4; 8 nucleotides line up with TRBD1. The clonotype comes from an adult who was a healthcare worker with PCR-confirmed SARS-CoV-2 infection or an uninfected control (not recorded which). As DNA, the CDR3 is TGTGCCAGCGGTTCGCCGGACAGGGAAGGGACCTTATCAACTAATGAAAAACTGTTTTTT. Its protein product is CASGSPDREGTLSTNEKLFF.